Included here is one TCR beta chain sequence, with context. The data were taken from a study of cytomegalovirus exposure and HLA in healthy donors. Study overall: Later, an analysis reported that the approximately 120 validation repertoires had used the same platform as the approximately 630 first-cohort repertoires.

Assay: immunoSEQ multiplex PCR; the TCRdb copy retains only in-frame clones and omits some. The profile covers 200,000 to 250,000 clones, with 80% to 90% appearing a single time and 1.5% to 2.5% taken by the ten largest. The CDR3 has 14 amino acids. Unmatched junction bases numbered 7, after V lost 5 bases and J lost 5 bases. Germline V CDR1 and CDR2: MNHEY, SMNVEV (reference sequence). This chain uses TRBV27 with TRBJ2-7; 9 positions match TRBD1. Sequences were obtained from PBMCs. The source is a woman between 18 and 29 years old in good health and CMV-seropositive. The CDR3 loop reads CASSPGTGLDEQYF. Here the CDR3 DNA reads TGTGCCAGCAGTCCAGGGACAGGGCTCGACGAGCAGTACTTC.